This TCR beta chain is from a study of OX40 agonist ivuxolimab in advanced cancers. On the study more broadly: Mean age approximately 59 years, range about 23 to 80; nearly 85% male. Among those treated, three patients had partial responses, one with hepatocellular carcinoma and two with cutaneous melanoma. Study conclusions and caveats: The mean number of expanded clones was higher in CD8+ T cells than in CD4+.

A word on this clone: Its specificity is unknown.

This CDR3 comprises 14 residues. Looked up from germline, CDR1 is SQVTM and CDR2 is ANQGSEA. V dropped 4 bases and J dropped 4 bases, with 17 bases sitting between them. The protocol was immunoSEQ multiplex PCR, while the TCRdb copy is restricted to in-frame clones and leaves out a portion. This sample has roughly 68,000 clones, with 75% to 90% found just once. The chain employs TRBV29-1 and TRBJ2-7; a possible D gene is TRBD2 (5 bases). The starting material was CD4+ or CD8+ T cells sorted from blood, obtained in a trial of the OX40 agonist ivuxolimab. The source is an adult with an advanced solid tumor such as melanoma, head and neck, liver or kidney cancer. The CDR3 DNA reads as TGCAGCGTTGTTGGCGCAGAGGGAACTTACGAGCAGTACTTC. This sequence encodes CSVVGAEGTYEQYF.